This T cell receptor beta chain was sequenced in a study of technical replicates of blood from a handful of donors. Trimming left V 5 bases short and J 6 bases short, with 11 bases between. CDR1 DFQATT and CDR2 SNEGSKA come from the germline V gene (reference sequence). CDR3 length: 11 residues. Assay: immunoSEQ multiplex PCR; the TCRdb copy retains only in-frame clones and omits some. The sample records fewer than 90,000 clones, 93% being singletons. This TCR derives from a human donor in good health. Material for sequencing was T cells isolated from PBMCs. The genes are TRBV20-1 and TRBJ2-7; D not resolved. The CDR3 reads CSAGAVTEQYF. Written as DNA, the CDR3 is TGCAGTGCTGGTGCAGTAACCGAGCAGTACTTC.